These 6 T cell receptor beta chains share one sample of origin, sequenced in a study of cytomegalovirus exposure and HLA in healthy donors. In the PCR, 60 Vbeta and 13 Jbeta primers were used. Produced via immunoSEQ multiplex PCR; TCRdb's table is partial and in-frame only. The sample has 200,000 to 250,000 clones; more than 60% are singletons. The sample consisted of PBMCs. Every receptor here comes from a woman aged 55 to 70 in good health and CMV-seropositive.

The gene calls are TRBV2 and TRBJ2-5; 9 bases fit TRBD1. In germline, CDR1 is SNHLY, CDR2 FYNNEI. The trim removed 6 bases at V and 2 bases at J, leaving 4 bases unmatched. The CDR3 totals 14 residues. CDR3 sequence (DNA): TGTGCCAGCAGGCTGACAGGGGGGCAAGAGACCCAGTACTTC. Translating it yields CASRLTGGQETQYF.

This sequence joins TRBV5-8 and TRBJ2-3, with 8 bases that match TRBD1. CDR1 SGHTS and CDR2 YDEGEE come from the germline V gene. CDR3 size: 12 residues. V was pared by 2 bases and J by 10 bases, with 3 bases of the junction left unmatched. DNA for the CDR3: TGTGCCAGCAGCTTTCTGGGACAGGCGCAGTATTTT. Translated: CASSFLGQAQYF.

This chain connects TRBV18 to TRBJ1-4, with 7 nucleotides matching TRBD1. With 8 bases clipped from V and 0 bases from J, the junction kept 3 bases outside the gene matches. The CDR3 loop spans 14 amino acids. The V gene's germline CDR1 is KGHSH and CDR2 LQKENI. The CDR3 here is CASQDRSTNEKLFF. Written as DNA, the CDR3 is TGTGCCAGCCAGGACAGGTCAACTAATGAAAAACTGTTTTTT.

This rearrangement joins TRBV5-1 to TRBJ1-1, with D maybe TRBD1 (5 bases). Trimming removed 0 bases from V and 4 bases from J, with 7 bases in between. CDR1 SGHRS and CDR2 YFSETQ come from the germline V gene. This CDR3 comprises 13 residues. This CDR3 reads CASSLGGGTEAFF. The DNA of the CDR3 is TGCGCCAGCAGCTTGGGGGGGGGCACTGAAGCTTTCTTT.

The chain uses TRBV6-1 and TRBJ2-3, with 10 nucleotides matching TRBD2. Germline V gene lookup returns CDR1 MNHNS and CDR2 SASEGT. Trimming took 3 bases from V and 1 from J; bases not matched to a gene: 10. CDR3 length equals 18 residues. The CDR3 DNA reads as TGTGCCAGCAGTGACCTAGCGGGAGCGGGGGCTGGCACAGATACGCAGTATTTT. This translates into CASSDLAGAGAGTDTQYF.

J is TRBJ2-6 and V is TRBV10-3; TRBD1 matches at 9 bases. This CDR3 is 17 amino acids long. Per the germline V gene, CDR1 is ENHRY and CDR2 is SYGVKD. The junction had 6 bases not matched to a gene; V was cut back by 6 bases and J by 0 bases. CDR3: CAIRPGQGTSGANVLTF. For the CDR3, the DNA is TGTGCCATCAGGCCGGGACAGGGAACCTCTGGGGCCAACGTCCTGACTTTC.